This note documents a single T cell receptor (beta chain) sequence. Antigen specificity is unknown. The data originate from a study of cytomegalovirus exposure and HLA in healthy donors. About the study: In a previous analysis, 110 million or so unique TCR beta sequences were found from 150 million to 200 million T cells. Points from the study as a whole: As a later analysis showed, several of the most significant clusters appeared to be linked to common viral pathogens. Across donors, most TCRs were seen rarely, yet some public ones were widespread. In a later analysis, CMV-associated beta chains were mostly HLA-associated, it appeared.

V dropped 2 bases and J dropped 4; count of bases not matched to a gene: 6. Germline V CDR1 and CDR2: MNHEY, SMNVEV (reference sequence). CDR3 length: 16 residues. 13 Jbeta primers and 60 Vbeta primers were used for the PCR. Sequencing used immunoSEQ multiplex PCR; TCRdb keeps in-frame clones, though not all of them. The sample gives fewer than 95,000 clones, 75% to 90% of which show up once; 6.5% to 9% is in the top ten. The chain uses TRBV27 and TRBJ2-1; 9 nucleotides line up with TRBD2. This clonotype originated in a middle-aged man in good health and CMV-seropositive. The sample consisted of PBMCs. Written as DNA, the CDR3 is TGTGCCAGCAGTTTAAGGCGGGGGGGCTCTTACAATGAGCAGTTCTTC. The encoded protein is CASSLRRGGSYNEQFF.